This T cell receptor beta chain was retrieved from a study of early T cells in non-severe SARS-CoV-2 infection. Study information: Chains were not paired, and sequencing was done on bulk RNA from unsorted whole blood.

Trimming removed 2 bases at V and 4 bases at J, with 11 bases between. Per germline, CDR1 SGHTA and CDR2 FQGNSA. CDR3 length: 14 amino acids. Unique molecular identifiers were added to individual cDNA molecules. TCRdb ran MiXCR on the 5' RACE reads and lists one entry per CDR3 protein. The repertoire has around 60,000 distinct CDR3 sequences, around 12% of them found once; the top ten carry more than 3.5%. Whole-study findings and limits: Private and CD4 specificities were missed by VDJdb matching, which favored anti-spike CD8 responses.

A remark on this clonotype: Its specificity is not known.

The clonotype comes from an adult who was a healthcare worker with PCR-confirmed SARS-CoV-2 infection or an uninfected control (not recorded which). This chain connects TRBV7-2 to TRBJ1-1; TRBD1 might be the D (5 bases). Material for sequencing was whole blood. CDR3 sequence (DNA): TGTGCCAGCAGCTTAAACAGCGGGGGCACTGAAGCTTTCTTT. This gives the protein CASSLNSGGTEAFF.